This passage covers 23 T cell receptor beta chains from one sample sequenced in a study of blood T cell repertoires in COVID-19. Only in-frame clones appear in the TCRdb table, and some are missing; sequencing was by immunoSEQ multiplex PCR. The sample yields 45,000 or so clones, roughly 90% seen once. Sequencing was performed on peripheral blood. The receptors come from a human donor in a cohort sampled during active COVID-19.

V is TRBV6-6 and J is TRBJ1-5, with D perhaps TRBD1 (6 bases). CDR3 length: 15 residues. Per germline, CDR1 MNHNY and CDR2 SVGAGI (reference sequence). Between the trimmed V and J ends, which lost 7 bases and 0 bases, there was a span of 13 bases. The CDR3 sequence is CASKQQGYSNQPQHF. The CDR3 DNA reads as TGTGCCAGCAAACAACAGGGATATAGCAATCAGCCCCAGCATTTT.

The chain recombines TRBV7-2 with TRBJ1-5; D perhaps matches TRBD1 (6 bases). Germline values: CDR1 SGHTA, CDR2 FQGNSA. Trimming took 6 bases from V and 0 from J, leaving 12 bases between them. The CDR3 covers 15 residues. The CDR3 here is CASRSTRGSNQPQHF. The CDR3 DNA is TGTGCCAGCAGATCAACCAGGGGTAGCAATCAGCCCCAGCATTTT. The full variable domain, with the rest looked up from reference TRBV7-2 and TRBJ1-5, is GAGVSQSPSNKVTEKGKDVELRCDPISGHTALYWYRQSLGQGLEFLIYFQGNSAPDKSGLPSDRFSAERTGGSVSTLTIQRTQQEDSAVYLCASRSTRGSNQPQHFGDGTRLSIL.

This CDR3 reads CASSIRREIHYEQYF. The DNA of the CDR3 is TGTGCCAGTAGTATTCGCAGGGAAATCCACTACGAGCAGTACTTC. The V and J genes are TRBV19 and TRBJ2-7, with a tentative D call TRBD1 (5 bases). Trimming took off 3 bases at V and 3 bases at J, with 15 bases between the two ends. Germline values: CDR1 LNHDA, CDR2 SQIVND (reference sequence). The CDR3 totals 15 residues.

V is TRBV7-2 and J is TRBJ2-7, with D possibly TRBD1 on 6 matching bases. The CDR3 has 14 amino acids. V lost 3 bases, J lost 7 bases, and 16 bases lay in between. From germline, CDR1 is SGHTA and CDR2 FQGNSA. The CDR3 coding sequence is TGTGCCAGCAGCTTCCAAGTGGGGCAGGGGGAGCAGTACTTC. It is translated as CASSFQVGQGEQYF.

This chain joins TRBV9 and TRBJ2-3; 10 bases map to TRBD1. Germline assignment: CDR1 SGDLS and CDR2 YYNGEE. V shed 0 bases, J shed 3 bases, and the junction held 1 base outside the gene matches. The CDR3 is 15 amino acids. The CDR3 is CASSVEDRGTDTQYF. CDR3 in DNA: TGTGCCAGCAGCGTAGAGGACAGGGGGACAGATACGCAGTATTTT.

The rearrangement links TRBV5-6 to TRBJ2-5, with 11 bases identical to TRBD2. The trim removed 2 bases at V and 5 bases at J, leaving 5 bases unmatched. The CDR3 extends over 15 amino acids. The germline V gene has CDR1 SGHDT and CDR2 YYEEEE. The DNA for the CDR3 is TGTGCCAGCAGCTTACTAGCGGGGGTTTTTGAGACCCAGTACTTC. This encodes CASSLLAGVFETQYF.

The CDR3 nucleotides are TGTGCCAGTAGGTCCGGGACAGGGTTTCCAGATACGCAGTATTTT. It codes for CASRSGTGFPDTQYF. The chain has TRBV19 and TRBJ2-3; the match to TRBD1 covers 9 bases. CDR1 and CDR2 (germline): LNHDA, SQIVND (reference sequence). V lost 6 bases and J lost 4; bases outside the gene matches: 8. This CDR3 region has 15 residues.

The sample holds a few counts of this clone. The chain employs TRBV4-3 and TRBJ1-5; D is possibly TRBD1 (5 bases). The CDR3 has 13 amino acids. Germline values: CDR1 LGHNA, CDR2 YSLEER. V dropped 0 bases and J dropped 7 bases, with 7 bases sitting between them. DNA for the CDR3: TGCGCCAGCAGCCAAGATAGGGGACAGCCCCAGCATTTT. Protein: CASSQDRGQPQHF.

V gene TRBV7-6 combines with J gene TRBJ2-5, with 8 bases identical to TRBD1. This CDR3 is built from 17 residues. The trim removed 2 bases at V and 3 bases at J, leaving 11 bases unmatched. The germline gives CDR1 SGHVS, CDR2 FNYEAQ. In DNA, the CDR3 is TGTGCCAGCAGCTTAAACCCGGCCGGGACAGGAGAAGAGACCCAGTACTTC. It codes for CASSLNPAGTGEETQYF.

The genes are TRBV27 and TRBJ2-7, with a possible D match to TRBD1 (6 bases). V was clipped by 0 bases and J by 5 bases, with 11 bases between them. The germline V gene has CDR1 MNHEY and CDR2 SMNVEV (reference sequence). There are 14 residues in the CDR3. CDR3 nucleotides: TGTGCCAGCAGTTTATCCCCACAGGGAAACGAGCAGTACTTC. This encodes CASSLSPQGNEQYF.

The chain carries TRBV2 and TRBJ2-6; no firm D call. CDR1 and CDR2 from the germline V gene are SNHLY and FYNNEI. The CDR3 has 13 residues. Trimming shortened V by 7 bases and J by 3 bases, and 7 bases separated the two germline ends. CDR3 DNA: TGTGCCAGCAATACTATTGGGGCCAACGTCCTGACTTTC. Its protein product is CASNTIGANVLTF.

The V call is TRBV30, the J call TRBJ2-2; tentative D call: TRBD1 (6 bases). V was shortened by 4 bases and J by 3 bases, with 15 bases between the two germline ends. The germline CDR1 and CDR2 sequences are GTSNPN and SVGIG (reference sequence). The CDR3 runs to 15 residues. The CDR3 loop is CAWKAGEIDTGELFF. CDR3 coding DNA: TGTGCCTGGAAGGCAGGGGAAATCGACACCGGGGAGCTGTTTTTT.

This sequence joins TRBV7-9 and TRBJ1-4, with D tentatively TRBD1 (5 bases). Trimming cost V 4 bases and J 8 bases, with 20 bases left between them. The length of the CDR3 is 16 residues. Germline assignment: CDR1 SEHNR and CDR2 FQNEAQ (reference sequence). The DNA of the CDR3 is TGTGCCAGCAGCTCCGCCTGGTCAGGGCGTAGAGAAAAACTGTTTTTT. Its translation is CASSSAWSGRREKLFF.

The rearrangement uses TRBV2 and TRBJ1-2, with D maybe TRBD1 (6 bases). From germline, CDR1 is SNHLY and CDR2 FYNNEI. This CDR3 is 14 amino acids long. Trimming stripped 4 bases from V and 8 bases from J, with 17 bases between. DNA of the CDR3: TGTGCCAGCAGTGTACGGACAGCTACGGGGGGCTACACCTTC. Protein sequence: CASSVRTATGGYTF.

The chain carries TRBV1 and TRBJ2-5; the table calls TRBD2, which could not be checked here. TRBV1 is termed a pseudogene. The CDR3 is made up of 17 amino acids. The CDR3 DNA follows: TGCCGGGCAGGGTCTCTTTTGCGGGGGGGCTCGGTAGAGACCCAGTACTTC. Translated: CRAGSLLRGGSVETQYF.

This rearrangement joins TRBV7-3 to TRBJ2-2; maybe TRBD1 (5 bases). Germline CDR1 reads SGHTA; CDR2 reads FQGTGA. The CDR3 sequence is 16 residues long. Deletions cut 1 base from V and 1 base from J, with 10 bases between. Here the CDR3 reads CASSLMGQGNTGELFF. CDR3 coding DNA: TGTGCCAGCAGCTTAATGGGGCAGGGGAACACCGGGGAGCTGTTTTTT.

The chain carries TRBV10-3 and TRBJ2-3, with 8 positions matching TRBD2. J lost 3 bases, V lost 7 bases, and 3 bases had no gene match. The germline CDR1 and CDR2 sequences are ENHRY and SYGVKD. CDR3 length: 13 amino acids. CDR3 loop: CAIIREGTDTQYF. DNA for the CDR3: TGTGCCATCATTCGGGAGGGAACAGATACGCAGTATTTT.

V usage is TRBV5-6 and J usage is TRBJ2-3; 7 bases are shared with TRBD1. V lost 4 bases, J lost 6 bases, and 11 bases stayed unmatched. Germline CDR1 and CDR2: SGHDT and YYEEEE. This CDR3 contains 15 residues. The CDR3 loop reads CASSTRTGPEDTQYF. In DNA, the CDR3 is TGTGCCAGCAGCACACGGACAGGCCCCGAGGATACGCAGTATTTT. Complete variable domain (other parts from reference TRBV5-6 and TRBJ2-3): DAGVTQSPTHLIKTRGQQVTLRCSPKSGHDTVSWYQQALGQGPQFIFQYYEEEERQRGNFPDRFSGHQFPNYSSELNVNALLLGDSALYLCASSTRTGPEDTQYFGPGTRLTVL.

The CDR3, as DNA: TGCGCCAGCAGTGAGGACAGGGGTGAGACTGGCTACACCTTC. Translating gives CASSEDRGETGYTF. The chain carries TRBV10-2 and TRBJ1-2, with 8 bases fitting TRBD1. The CDR3 runs 14 residues. J lost 7 bases, V lost 2 bases, and 6 bases had no gene match. CDR1 WSHSY and CDR2 SAAADI come from the germline V gene.

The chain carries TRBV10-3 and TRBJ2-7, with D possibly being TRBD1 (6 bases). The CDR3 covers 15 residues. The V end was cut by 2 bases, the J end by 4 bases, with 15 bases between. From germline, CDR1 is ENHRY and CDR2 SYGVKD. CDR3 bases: TGTGCCATCAGTGAGACCTATTCAGGGGTTTACGAGCAGTACTTC. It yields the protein CAISETYSGVYEQYF.

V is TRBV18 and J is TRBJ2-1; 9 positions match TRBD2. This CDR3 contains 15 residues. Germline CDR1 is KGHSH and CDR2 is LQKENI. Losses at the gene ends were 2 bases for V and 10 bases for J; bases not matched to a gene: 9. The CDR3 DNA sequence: TGTGCCAGCTCACCAGGTCTAGCGGGGTTCGGAGAGCAGTTCTTC. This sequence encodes CASSPGLAGFGEQFF.

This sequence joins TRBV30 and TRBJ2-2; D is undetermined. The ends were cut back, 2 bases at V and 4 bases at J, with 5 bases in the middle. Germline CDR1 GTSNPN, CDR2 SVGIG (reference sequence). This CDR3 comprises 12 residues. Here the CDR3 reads CAWSFSTGELFF. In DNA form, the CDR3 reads TGTGCCTGGAGTTTCAGCACCGGGGAGCTGTTTTTT.

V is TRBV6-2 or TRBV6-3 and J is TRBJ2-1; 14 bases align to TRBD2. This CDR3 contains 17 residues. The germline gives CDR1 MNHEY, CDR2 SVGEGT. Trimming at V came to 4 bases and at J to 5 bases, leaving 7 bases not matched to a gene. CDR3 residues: CASSSTSGGAFDNEQFF. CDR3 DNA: TGTGCCAGCAGTTCGACTAGCGGGGGGGCCTTTGACAATGAGCAGTTCTTC.